The T cell receptor beta chain described here comes from a study of cytomegalovirus exposure and HLA in healthy donors. After removal of 4 bases from V and 8 bases from J, the junction contained 5 bases not matched to a gene. CDR3 length equals 15 residues. The germline gives CDR1 SEHNR, CDR2 FQNEAQ (reference sequence). A remark on this clone: Its target is not known.

With 60 Vbeta and 13 Jbeta primers, the PCR was carried out. Some clones are missing from TCRdb's copy, which holds only in-frame ones; the method was immunoSEQ multiplex PCR. The sample includes some 220,000 clones, around 80% of them seen just once. Study-wide findings and caveats: Near-uniform donor sequencing depth was presumed by presence/absence analyses. Further analysis, carried out later, found HLA-associated TCR beta chains more clonally expanded than equally common other chains.

The TCR was taken from a woman between 55 and 75 years old in good health and CMV-seropositive. The chain has TRBV7-9 and TRBJ1-6; 10 nucleotides agree with TRBD1. Sequencing input: PBMCs. CDR3 protein: CASSSETGGDSPLHF. CDR3 coding DNA: TGTGCCAGCAGCTCGGAGACAGGGGGCGATTCACCCCTCCACTTT.